These 11 T cell receptor beta chains were sequenced from one sample in a study of shared clonotypes between healthy human individuals. Profiling relied on immunoSEQ multiplex PCR, and the TCRdb table lists in-frame clones only, not all of them. There are more than 2 million clones in the sample; about 94% occur only once, and more than 0.95% lies in the top ten. As defined, naive CD8 cells were CD45RO-negative and positively selected for CCR7, with terminally differentiated effector memory CD45RA+ cells excluded. Material for sequencing was naive CD8+ T cells sorted from blood. The receptors stem from a man between 18 and 35 years old in good health.

This rearrangement joins TRBV7-6 to TRBJ2-1; D is uncertain. This CDR3 has 12 residues. Trimming removed 5 bases at V and 3 bases at J, with 5 bases between. CDR1 SGHVS and CDR2 FNYEAQ come from the germline V gene. The CDR3 coding sequence is TGTGCCAGCAGCATCCGCTACAATGAGCAGTTCTTC. Translating it yields CASSIRYNEQFF.

The CDR3 reads CATINRDSETYGYTF. CDR3 in DNA: TGCGCCACCATTAACCGGGACAGCGAAACCTATGGCTACACCTTC. The J gene is TRBJ1-2, the V gene TRBV10-2; 7 positions agree with TRBD1. CDR1 and CDR2 (germline): WSHSY, SAAADI. V was clipped by 10 bases and J by 4 bases; unmatched bases: 15. The CDR3 length is 15 residues.

The chain recombines TRBV19 with TRBJ2-7; TRBD1 matches at 9 bases. Trimming removed 8 bases from V and 2 bases from J; junction bases left unmatched: 7. Germline lookup yields CDR1 LNHDA and CDR2 SQIVND (reference sequence). The CDR3 spans 14 residues. CDR3 DNA sequence: TGTGCCAGTTGTGCCGGGACAGGGACCTACGAGCAGTACTTC. Its translation is CASCAGTGTYEQYF. Full variable domain (outside the CDR3, taken from reference TRBV19 and TRBJ2-7): DGGITQSPKYLFRKEGQNVTLSCEQNLNHDAMYWYRQDPGQGLRLIYYSQIVNDFQKGDIAEGYSVSREKKESFPLTVTSAQKNPTAFYLCASCAGTGTYEQYFGPGTRLTVT.

The gene calls are TRBV13 and TRBJ2-5; D ambiguous. CDR3 size: 13 residues. The germline V gene has CDR1 PRHDT and CDR2 FYEKMQ (reference sequence). V lost 4 bases and J 1 base, leaving 7 bases between the germline ends. The CDR3 sequence is CASSSLSQETQYF. The CDR3 DNA reads as TGTGCCAGCAGCTCCCTGTCCCAAGAGACCCAGTACTTC.

The rearrangement uses TRBV4-1 and TRBJ1-4; D perhaps matches TRBD1 (6 bases). The CDR3 is 12 amino acids. V was cut by 3 bases and J by 12 bases, with 11 bases left in between. Germline CDR1 is MGHRA and CDR2 is YSYEKL. As DNA, the CDR3 is TGCGCCAGCAGCCAGGTCGAGGGGGAACTGTTTTTT. Encoded protein: CASSQVEGELFF.

The chain links TRBV30 to TRBJ2-7; D tentatively fits TRBD1 or TRBD2 (5 bases each). CDR3 length: 14 amino acids. Trimming left V 7 bases short and J 7 bases short, with 23 bases between. In germline, CDR1 is GTSNPN, CDR2 SVGIG (reference sequence). The CDR3 loop reads CAFFQFGGTEEQYF. The CDR3, as DNA: TGTGCCTTCTTCCAATTTGGGGGAACGGAAGAGCAGTACTTC.

This rearrangement joins TRBV29-1 to TRBJ2-7; the D gene is possibly TRBD2 (6 bases). V lost 7 bases, J lost 6 bases, and 13 bases lay in between. Germline V CDR1 and CDR2: SQVTM, ANQGSEA. The CDR3 sequence is 11 residues long. This CDR3 reads CSALGGSEQYF. The DNA of the CDR3 is TGCAGCGCTTTGGGGGGAAGCGAGCAGTACTTC.

The chain couples TRBV19 to TRBJ2-7; D is possibly TRBD1 (6 bases). The length of the CDR3 is 15 residues. Trimming cost V 5 bases and J 3 bases, with 17 bases left between them. Germline V lookup: CDR1 LNHDA, CDR2 SQIVND (reference sequence). CDR3 sequence: CASSPDSTYDYEQYF. The CDR3 DNA sequence: TGTGCCAGTAGTCCGGACAGCACGTATGACTACGAGCAGTACTTC.

The chain couples TRBV18 to TRBJ2-1; no clear D. The V end lost 0 bases, the J end lost 6 bases, and 9 bases lay between the germline ends. Germline V gene data show CDR1 as KGHSH and CDR2 as LQKENI. The CDR3 has 14 amino acids. The CDR3 DNA follows: TGTGCCAGCTCACCACCGGAACTCCCCAATGAGCAGTTCTTC. Translating gives CASSPPELPNEQFF.

Notes on this clone: The sample carries other DNA sequences with the same CDR3. This chain joins TRBV5-1 and TRBJ2-5, with D uncertain. With 2 bases removed from V and 2 bases from J, the gap between germline ends came to 7 bases. CDR3 length: 13 residues. Germline V lookup: CDR1 SGHRS, CDR2 YFSETQ. The CDR3 sequence: CASSLVEQETQYF. The CDR3 DNA is TGCGCCAGCAGCTTAGTAGAACAAGAGACCCAGTACTTC. Together with reference TRBV5-1 and TRBJ2-5, the CDR3 gives the full variable domain: KAGVTQTPRYLIKTRGQQVTLSCSPISGHRSVSWYQQTPGQGLQFLFEYFSETQRNKGNFPGRFSGRQFSNSRSEMNVSTLELGDSALYLCASSLVEQETQYFGPGTRLLVL.

In DNA form, the CDR3 reads TGTGCCAGCAGTGACTCGACCCTGGGGGGGACCACTGAAGCTTTCTTT. This encodes CASSDSTLGGTTEAFF. The chain is built from TRBV6-4 and TRBJ1-1, with TRBD1 as a possible D gene (5 bases). The CDR3 is 16 residues long. Germline assignment: CDR1 MRHNA and CDR2 SNTAGT. Trimming removed 0 bases at V and 4 bases at J, with 15 bases between.